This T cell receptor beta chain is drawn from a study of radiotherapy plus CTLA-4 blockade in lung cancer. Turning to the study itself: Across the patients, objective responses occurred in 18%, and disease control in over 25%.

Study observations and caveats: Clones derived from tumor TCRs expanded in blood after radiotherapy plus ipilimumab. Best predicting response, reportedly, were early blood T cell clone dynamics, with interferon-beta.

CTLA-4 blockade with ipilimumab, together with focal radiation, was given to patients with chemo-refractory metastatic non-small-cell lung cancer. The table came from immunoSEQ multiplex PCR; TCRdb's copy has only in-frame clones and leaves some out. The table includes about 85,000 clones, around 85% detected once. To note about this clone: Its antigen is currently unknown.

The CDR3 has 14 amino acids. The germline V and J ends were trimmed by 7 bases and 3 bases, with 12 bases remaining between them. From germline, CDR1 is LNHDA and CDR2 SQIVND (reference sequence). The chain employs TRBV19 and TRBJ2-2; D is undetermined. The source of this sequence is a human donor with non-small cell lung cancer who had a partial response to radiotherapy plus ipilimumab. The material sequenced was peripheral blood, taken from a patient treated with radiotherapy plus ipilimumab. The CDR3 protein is CASMPAGYTGELFF. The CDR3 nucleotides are TGTGCCAGTATGCCGGCAGGTTACACCGGGGAGCTGTTTTTT.